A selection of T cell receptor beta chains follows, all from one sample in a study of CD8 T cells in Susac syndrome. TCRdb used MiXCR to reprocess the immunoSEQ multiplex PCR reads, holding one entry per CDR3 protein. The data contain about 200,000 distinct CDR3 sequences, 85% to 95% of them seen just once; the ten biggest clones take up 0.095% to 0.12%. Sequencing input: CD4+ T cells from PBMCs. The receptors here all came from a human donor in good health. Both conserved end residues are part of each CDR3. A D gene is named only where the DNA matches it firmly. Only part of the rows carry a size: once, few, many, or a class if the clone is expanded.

CDR3aa: CASRILARQETQYF; CDR3nt: TGTGCCAGCAGGATACTAGCGCGGCAAGAGACCCAGTACTTC; j_gene: TRBJ2-5; v_gene: TRBV2; d_gene: TRBD2; abundance: .
CDR3aa: CSVGPNEQFF; CDR3nt: TGCAGCGTTGGTCCCAATGAGCAGTTCTTC; j_gene: TRBJ2-1; v_gene: TRBV29-1; d_gene: .; abundance: .
CDR3aa: CSVGDRGDYGYTF; CDR3nt: TGCAGCGTTGGGGATAGGGGGGACTATGGCTACACCTTC; j_gene: TRBJ1-2; v_gene: TRBV29-1; d_gene: .; abundance: .
CDR3aa: CASTPQGAQDTQYF; CDR3nt: TGTGCCAGCACCCCGCAGGGGGCTCAAGATACGCAGTATTTT; j_gene: TRBJ2-3; v_gene: TRBV12-3/TRBV12-4; d_gene: TRBD1; abundance: .
CDR3aa: CASSHYQTSSYEQYF; CDR3nt: TGTGCCAGCAGTCATTATCAGACCAGCTCCTACGAGCAGTACTTC; j_gene: TRBJ2-7; v_gene: TRBV12-3/TRBV12-4; d_gene: .; abundance: .
CDR3aa: CSARQGTLNTEAFF; CDR3nt: TGCAGCGCTCGACAGGGCACCCTGAACACTGAAGCTTTCTTT; j_gene: TRBJ1-1; v_gene: TRBV29-1; d_gene: TRBD1; abundance: .
CDR3aa: CASSRDSYYEQYF; CDR3nt: TGTGCCAGTAGCCGGGACAGCTACTACGAGCAGTACTTC; j_gene: TRBJ2-7; v_gene: TRBV19; d_gene: TRBD1; abundance: .
CDR3aa: CSAGLLETQYF; CDR3nt: TGCAGTGCGGGTCTCTTGGAAACCCAGTACTTC; j_gene: TRBJ2-5; v_gene: TRBV20-1; d_gene: .; abundance: .
CDR3aa: CASSAGQGKDIQYF; CDR3nt: TGTGCCAGCAGCGCCGGACAGGGGAAGGACATTCAGTACTTC; j_gene: TRBJ2-4; v_gene: TRBV9; d_gene: TRBD1; abundance: once
CDR3aa: CSVELDWNEQFF; CDR3nt: TGCAGCGTTGAACTTGACTGGAATGAGCAGTTCTTC; j_gene: TRBJ2-1; v_gene: TRBV29-1; d_gene: .; abundance: .
CDR3aa: CASSLEVRDIGNQPQHF; CDR3nt: TGTGCCAGCAGTTTAGAAGTCAGGGACATAGGCAATCAGCCCCAGCATTTT; j_gene: TRBJ1-5; v_gene: TRBV12-3/TRBV12-4; d_gene: .; abundance: .
CDR3aa: CASSPSPRGRYTF; CDR3nt: TGCGCCAGCAGCCCATCCCCCCGGGGCCGCTACACCTTC; j_gene: TRBJ1-2; v_gene: TRBV4-1; d_gene: .; abundance: .
CDR3aa: CASSDSGNQPQHF; CDR3nt: TGTGCCAGCAGTGACAGTGGAAATCAGCCCCAGCATTTT; j_gene: TRBJ1-5; v_gene: TRBV6-4; d_gene: .; abundance: .
CDR3aa: CASSLALGNPDTQYF; CDR3nt: TGTGCCAGCAGCTTAGCTTTGGGGAATCCAGATACGCAGTATTTT; j_gene: TRBJ2-3; v_gene: TRBV7-9; d_gene: .; abundance: .
CDR3aa: CATSRVGNTEAFF; CDR3nt: TGTGCCACCAGCAGAGTTGGGAACACTGAAGCTTTCTTT; j_gene: TRBJ1-1; v_gene: TRBV15; d_gene: .; abundance: few
CDR3aa: CSARDQVFQETQYF; CDR3nt: TGCAGTGCTAGAGATCAGGTCTTTCAAGAGACCCAGTACTTC; j_gene: TRBJ2-5; v_gene: TRBV20-1; d_gene: .; abundance: .
CDR3aa: CASSQQGATNTGELFF; CDR3nt: TGCGCCAGCAGTCAACAGGGGGCAACGAACACCGGGGAGCTGTTTTTT; j_gene: TRBJ2-2; v_gene: TRBV23-1; d_gene: TRBD1; abundance: .
CDR3aa: CASSLRSGDADTQYF; CDR3nt: TGTGCCAGCAGCTTACGCAGCGGGGACGCAGATACGCAGTATTTT; j_gene: TRBJ2-3; v_gene: TRBV7-9; d_gene: TRBD2; abundance: .
CDR3aa: CSARDFSGTGFYEQYF; CDR3nt: TGCAGTGCTAGGGACTTCTCCGGGACAGGGTTCTACGAGCAGTACTTC; j_gene: TRBJ2-7; v_gene: TRBV20-1; d_gene: TRBD1; abundance: .
CDR3aa: CSVRQGWDSPLHF; CDR3nt: TGCAGTGTAAGGCAGGGGTGGGATTCACCCCTCCACTTT; j_gene: TRBJ1-6; v_gene: TRBV20-1; d_gene: .; abundance: .
CDR3aa: CASRNRRNTEAFF; CDR3nt: TGTGCCAGTAGAAACCGTCGCAACACTGAAGCTTTCTTT; j_gene: TRBJ1-1; v_gene: TRBV12-3/TRBV12-4; d_gene: .; abundance: .
CDR3aa: CSARPDIQYF; CDR3nt: TGCAGTGCTAGACCGGACATTCAGTACTTC; j_gene: TRBJ2-4; v_gene: TRBV20-1; d_gene: .; abundance: .
CDR3aa: CAIVGQGVRRAEAFF; CDR3nt: TGTGCCATCGTAGGACAGGGGGTTCGGAGGGCTGAAGCTTTCTTT; j_gene: TRBJ1-1; v_gene: TRBV10-3; d_gene: TRBD1; abundance: .
CDR3aa: CAWSFGEPYQETQYF; CDR3nt: TGTGCCTGGAGTTTCGGGGAACCGTACCAAGAGACCCAGTACTTC; j_gene: TRBJ2-5; v_gene: TRBV30; d_gene: .; abundance: .
CDR3aa: CSGESPVNTEAFF; CDR3nt: TGCAGCGGGGAATCTCCGGTGAACACTGAAGCTTTCTTT; j_gene: TRBJ1-1; v_gene: TRBV29-1; d_gene: .; abundance: .
CDR3aa: CAWSLGGANVLTF; CDR3nt: TGTGCCTGGAGCCTAGGTGGGGCCAACGTCCTGACTTTC; j_gene: TRBJ2-6; v_gene: TRBV30; d_gene: .; abundance: .
CDR3aa: CASSSLGTGELFF; CDR3nt: TGTGCCAGCAGCTCCCTAGGCACCGGGGAGCTGTTTTTT; j_gene: TRBJ2-2; v_gene: TRBV6-5; d_gene: .; abundance: .
CDR3aa: CATSDPGGGPNEQFF; CDR3nt: TGTGCCACCAGTGATCCCGGGGGAGGGCCGAATGAGCAGTTCTTC; j_gene: TRBJ2-1; v_gene: TRBV24-1; d_gene: TRBD2; abundance: .
CDR3aa: CASSITGTGGLLEQYF; CDR3nt: TGTGCCAGCAGCATTACGGGGACAGGGGGGCTCTTGGAGCAGTACTTC; j_gene: TRBJ2-7; v_gene: TRBV28; d_gene: TRBD1; abundance: .
CDR3aa: CSARKSGTGDQPQHF; CDR3nt: TGCAGTGCTAGGAAATCCGGGACAGGGGACCAGCCCCAGCATTTT; j_gene: TRBJ1-5; v_gene: TRBV20-1; d_gene: TRBD1; abundance: .
CDR3aa: CATSESYNEQFF; CDR3nt: TGTGCCACCTCCGAATCCTACAATGAGCAGTTCTTC; j_gene: TRBJ2-1; v_gene: TRBV24-1; d_gene: .; abundance: .
CDR3aa: CSVSKGGSTEAFF; CDR3nt: TGCAGCGTAAGCAAGGGGGGCAGTACTGAAGCTTTCTTT; j_gene: TRBJ1-1; v_gene: TRBV29-1; d_gene: .; abundance: .
CDR3aa: CASSWRGLNEKLFF; CDR3nt: TGTGCCAGCAGTTGGCGGGGCCTTAATGAAAAACTGTTTTTT; j_gene: TRBJ1-4; v_gene: TRBV2; d_gene: .; abundance: .
CDR3aa: CAWSPGEETQYF; CDR3nt: TGTGCCTGGAGCCCAGGGGAAGAGACCCAGTACTTC; j_gene: TRBJ2-5; v_gene: TRBV30; d_gene: .; abundance: .
CDR3aa: CSVSGVEETQYF; CDR3nt: TGCAGCGTCTCGGGGGTCGAAGAGACCCAGTACTTC; j_gene: TRBJ2-5; v_gene: TRBV29-1; d_gene: .; abundance: .
CDR3aa: CSVAGGQTAFF; CDR3nt: TGCAGCGTTGCAGGGGGACAGACAGCTTTCTTT; j_gene: TRBJ1-1; v_gene: TRBV29-1; d_gene: TRBD1; abundance: .
CDR3aa: CSAREASRNEQFF; CDR3nt: TGCAGTGCTAGAGAGGCTAGCCGTAATGAGCAGTTCTTC; j_gene: TRBJ2-1; v_gene: TRBV20-1; d_gene: .; abundance: .
CDR3aa: CATSRTGARGNTIYF; CDR3nt: TGTGCCACCAGCAGGACAGGGGCGAGAGGAAACACCATATATTTT; j_gene: TRBJ1-3; v_gene: TRBV15; d_gene: TRBD1; abundance: .
CDR3aa: CASSFIDTQYF; CDR3nt: TGTGCCAGCAGTTTTATAGATACGCAGTATTTT; j_gene: TRBJ2-3; v_gene: TRBV12-3/TRBV12-4; d_gene: .; abundance: .
CDR3aa: CASSRSGQPQHF; CDR3nt: TGTGCCAGCAGCAGATCCGGTCAGCCCCAGCATTTT; j_gene: TRBJ1-5; v_gene: TRBV3-1; d_gene: .; abundance: .
CDR3aa: CASSEVRTGGNEQFF; CDR3nt: TGTGCCAGCAGTGAAGTGAGGACAGGGGGCAATGAGCAGTTCTTC; j_gene: TRBJ2-1; v_gene: TRBV2; d_gene: TRBD1; abundance: .
CDR3aa: CASSSLGSGANVLTF; CDR3nt: TGCGCCAGCAGCTCCCTGGGGTCTGGGGCCAACGTCCTGACTTTC; j_gene: TRBJ2-6; v_gene: TRBV5-1; d_gene: .; abundance: .
CDR3aa: CASSHRTGAYEQYF; CDR3nt: TGTGCCAGCAGCCACCGGACAGGGGCCTACGAGCAGTACTTC; j_gene: TRBJ2-7; v_gene: TRBV14; d_gene: TRBD1; abundance: .
CDR3aa: CASSFDGDTQYF; CDR3nt: TGCGCCAGCTCTTTCGACGGAGATACGCAGTATTTT; j_gene: TRBJ2-3; v_gene: TRBV5-1; d_gene: .; abundance: .
CDR3aa: CASSSPLTGGARAQFF; CDR3nt: TGTGCCAGCAGCTCCCCCCTGACAGGGGGCGCGAGGGCGCAGTTCTTC; j_gene: TRBJ2-1; v_gene: TRBV7-2; d_gene: TRBD1; abundance: .
CDR3aa: CSVQSPEKPDTQYF; CDR3nt: TGCAGCGTCCAATCGCCGGAGAAACCAGATACGCAGTATTTT; j_gene: TRBJ2-3; v_gene: TRBV29-1; d_gene: .; abundance: .
CDR3aa: CASRPDGSNEQYF; CDR3nt: TGTGCCAGCAGACCTGATGGCAGCAACGAGCAGTACTTC; j_gene: TRBJ2-7; v_gene: TRBV2; d_gene: .; abundance: .
CDR3aa: CASSLGTSAPLNEQFF; CDR3nt: TGTGCCAGCAGCTTGGGGACTAGCGCTCCCCTCAATGAGCAGTTCTTC; j_gene: TRBJ2-1; v_gene: TRBV5-4; d_gene: TRBD2; abundance: .
CDR3aa: CSALLGQPGYTF; CDR3nt: TGCAGTGCCTTACTGGGTCAACCGGGCTACACCTTC; j_gene: TRBJ1-2; v_gene: TRBV20-1; d_gene: .; abundance: .
CDR3aa: CASSLYRGLEDEQFF; CDR3nt: TGTGCCAGCAGCTTGTACAGGGGGCTTGAAGATGAGCAGTTCTTC; j_gene: TRBJ2-1; v_gene: TRBV5-8; d_gene: TRBD1; abundance: .
CDR3aa: CASSLQGRKETQYF; CDR3nt: TGTGCCAGCAGTTTACAGGGCAGAAAAGAGACCCAGTACTTC; j_gene: TRBJ2-5; v_gene: TRBV27; d_gene: .; abundance: .
CDR3aa: CSAPERERGGSDEQFF; CDR3nt: TGCAGTGCCCCAGAGCGGGAGAGAGGGGGGTCGGATGAGCAGTTCTTC; j_gene: TRBJ2-1; v_gene: TRBV20-1; d_gene: TRBD2; abundance: .
CDR3aa: CATSGPLAPETQYF; CDR3nt: TGTGCCACCAGCGGCCCACTAGCCCCGGAGACCCAGTACTTC; j_gene: TRBJ2-5; v_gene: TRBV15; d_gene: .; abundance: .
CDR3aa: CASRAGGKDTQYF; CDR3nt: TGTGCCAGCAGGGCAGGGGGTAAAGATACGCAGTATTTT; j_gene: TRBJ2-3; v_gene: TRBV12-3/TRBV12-4; d_gene: TRBD1; abundance: .
CDR3aa: CASSILAAANEQFF; CDR3nt: TGTGCCAGTAGTATACTAGCAGCGGCCAATGAGCAGTTCTTC; j_gene: TRBJ2-1; v_gene: TRBV19; d_gene: .; abundance: few
CDR3aa: CASSKEGGLGLHF; CDR3nt: TGTGCCAGCAGTAAAGAGGGTGGTTTGGGCCTCCACTTT; j_gene: TRBJ1-6; v_gene: TRBV2; d_gene: .; abundance: .
CDR3aa: CASSLLRNRNYGYTF; CDR3nt: TGTGCCAGCAGCCTCCTAAGGAATAGGAACTATGGCTACACCTTC; j_gene: TRBJ1-2; v_gene: TRBV3-1; d_gene: .; abundance: .